The 10 T cell receptor beta chains in this list originate from one sample, sequenced in a study of CD8 T cells in ankylosing spondylitis. From the 5' RACE reads, TCRdb called clonotypes with MiXCR, one entry per CDR3 protein. The sample lists about 250,000 distinct CDR3 sequences; around 32% were seen once. Sequencing input: blood, either unsorted or a sorted T cell fraction (not recorded which). The receptor source for this set is a male donor with ankylosing spondylitis or in good health (not recorded which).

The V and J genes are TRBV12-3 or TRBV12-4 and TRBJ1-1; D is unresolved. The V end was cut by 1 base, the J end by 5 bases, with 11 bases between. The CDR3 has 14 amino acids. CDR3 amino acids: CASSLEGGRTEAFF. The CDR3 coding sequence is TGTGCCAGCAGTTTAGAAGGTGGTCGGACTGAAGCTTTCTTT.

The gene calls are TRBV2 and TRBJ2-7, with D perhaps being TRBD1 or TRBD2 (6 bases each). CDR3 length equals 13 residues. Per the germline V gene, CDR1 is SNHLY and CDR2 is FYNNEI. V lost 7 bases to trimming and J lost 6 bases, with 16 bases between them. The CDR3 nucleotides are TGTGCCAGCATACAGGGAGGAAGACGCGAGCAGTACTTC. Translated, it gives CASIQGGRREQYF.

The chain links TRBV2 to TRBJ1-6, with unresolved D. Trimming pared 7 bases from V and 13 bases from J, leaving 17 bases between. This CDR3 is built from 13 residues. CDR1 is SNHLY, CDR2 FYNNEI, per germline. DNA for the CDR3: TGTGCCAGCACCGGGCAGGACGTGGGTCCCCTCCACTTT. This sequence encodes CASTGQDVGPLHF.

This clonotype has just a few counts. CDR3 nucleotides: TGTGCCAGCAGTATACTAGCGGGGGGGAGCTCCTACAATGAGCAGTTCTTC. Translation gives CASSILAGGSSYNEQFF. The V gene is TRBV12-3 or TRBV12-4, the J gene TRBJ2-1, with 13 bases fitting TRBD2. The trim removed 5 bases at V and 0 bases at J, leaving 4 bases unmatched. The CDR3 spans 17 residues.

The sample holds a few counts of this clonotype. The CDR3, as DNA: TGTGCCAGCAGCTTAGGGTGGGGGAACACTGAAGCTTTCTTT. As protein: CASSLGWGNTEAFF. This chain joins TRBV11-2 and TRBJ1-1; D remains ambiguous. The length of the CDR3 is 14 residues. Deletions cut 1 base from V and 1 base from J, with 7 bases between. The germline CDR1 and CDR2 sequences are SGHAT and FQNNGV.

This clonotype was detected a few times. The rearrangement links TRBV6-1 to TRBJ1-2, with D perhaps TRBD1 (5 bases). CDR1 MNHNS and CDR2 SASEGT come from the germline V gene. V lost 2 bases to trimming and J lost 4 bases, with 8 bases between them. This CDR3 is built from 13 residues. The CDR3 coding sequence is TGTGCCAGCAGTGAACAGGGAGGCTATGGCTACACCTTC. Translated: CASSEQGGYGYTF.

The chain uses TRBV5-1 and TRBJ2-7, with 7 positions matching TRBD2. The trim removed 0 bases at V and 5 bases at J, leaving 11 bases unmatched. CDR1 is SGHRS and CDR2 is YFSETQ in the germline V gene. The CDR3 has 16 residues. The CDR3 nucleotides read TGCGCCAGCAGCTTGGCGGTGGGGGGGAATCCCCACGAGCAGTACTTC. Amino acids: CASSLAVGGNPHEQYF.

This sequence joins TRBV12-3 or TRBV12-4 and TRBJ1-5; D is unclear. Trimming took 2 bases from V and 5 from J, leaving 10 bases between them. The CDR3 has 14 residues. The CDR3 loop is CASSLNRRDQPQHF. In nucleotides, the CDR3 is TGTGCCAGCAGTTTAAATCGACGGGATCAGCCCCAGCATTTT.

This clonotype was detected many times. The rearrangement joins TRBV20-1 to TRBJ1-6; TRBD1 aligns across 8 bases. This CDR3 comprises 13 residues. Unmatched junction bases numbered 8, after V lost 6 bases and J lost 10 bases. CDR1 and CDR2 (germline): DFQATT, SNEGSKA (reference sequence). CDR3 protein: CSARDRFRSPLHF. The CDR3 DNA reads TGCAGTGCCCGGGACAGGTTTAGGTCACCCCTCCACTTT.

The rearrangement links TRBV4-1 to TRBJ1-5; a possible D gene is TRBD1 (6 bases). The V gene's germline CDR1 is MGHRA and CDR2 YSYEKL. Trimming shortened V by 3 bases and J by 7 bases, and 13 bases separated the two germline ends. The CDR3 length is 14 residues. The CDR3 here is CASSHPGQRQPQHF. CDR3 sequence (DNA): TGCGCCAGCAGCCACCCGGGACAAAGACAGCCCCAGCATTTT.